This T cell receptor (beta chain) was captured in a study of blood T cell repertoires in COVID-19 (dated by TCRdb to between 2020 and 2021). The study in broad terms: Samples from collaborators originated in the United States, Italy and Spain and spanned both the acute and convalescent phases of COVID-19. The prospective study material was composed of cDNA or gDNA derived from T cells, B-cell-depleted T cells, or PBMCs. The dataset comprised deeply sampled blood TCRbeta repertoires from subjects exposed to, actively infected with, or recovered from COVID-19. The repertoires were released in a freely available public database meant as a resource for research on the immune response to SARS-CoV-2. The samples were drawn from two sources: the first 160 participants of the ongoing ImmuneRACE study, and 1,200 or so subjects contributed by 6 global collaborators. Nearly every sample came with metadata listing a de-identified subject ID, COVID-19 status, age in years and sex. Where available, HLA class I and class II types were obtained from metadata supplied by the sample provider rather than from assay-based typing. Results and caveats for the whole study, not just this receptor: The amount of clinical and demographic metadata varied by source and participant and was provided uncurated.

In the prospective study, participants were roughly 18 to 95 years old, resided in approximately 22 geographic areas of the United States, and were enrolled through a virtual design. To assign participants to cohorts, the prospective study relied on clinical history that participants themselves reported in a screening survey and a study questionnaire. Exposed participants had been in contact, within 2 weeks of entering the study, with a person who had a PCR-confirmed or clinician-diagnosed case of COVID-19. Mobile phlebotomists in the prospective study collected whole blood, serum and a nasopharyngeal or oropharyngeal swab from every participant. Over an approximately 2-month period, participants in the prospective study had the option of providing additional blood draws and questionnaires. Prospective study blood samples were shipped either frozen or at room temperature before DNA extraction.

The immunoSEQ Assay, a bias-controlled multiplex PCR, was used to amplify TCRbeta CDR3 regions from genomic DNA. Turning to the authors' computational methods: The number of nucleated cells in each sample was estimated from the amplification of reference gene primers within the assay. To quantify the absolute abundance of each unique TCRbeta CDR3 rearrangement, sequence reads were collapsed and filtered. For each sample, productive Simpson clonality was calculated as the square root of Simpson's diversity index across productive rearrangements. TCRdb's version of the immuneACCESS table is confined to in-frame rearrangements and falls short of the full clone set. An unresolved V gene accounts for under half of the shortfall where checked; the remainder is of unknown origin. The V and J calls and the clone size are those of that table, but D and trimming were determined from the DNA. Recorded for this sample are approximately 300,000 clones; roughly 90% of them occurred a single time. The biggest ten clones account for around 4.2% of the sample.

V lost 3 bases and J lost 10 bases, and the count of bases not matched to a germline gene is 3. CDR1 SGDLS and CDR2 YYNGEE are derived from the germline V gene. From the cysteine through the phenylalanine, the CDR3 covers 11 amino acids. Solely the CDR3 DNA is kept, with 33 bases framed from the first base. To note about this clone: This clone's antigen is unknown. Per-base qualities were not stored, and no clone one base away is much larger.

The specimen was PBMCs or T cells enriched from blood (not recorded which). The receptor's source is a woman in her thirties who had been exposed to COVID-19. The rearrangement combines TRBV9 with TRBJ1-2, with 7 middle bases fitting TRBD1. The DNA sequence is TGTGCCAGCAGCGCGACAGGGACCTACACCTTC. Its protein is CASSATGTYTF.